This TCR beta chain derives from a study of PD-L1 blockade in urothelial cancer. Study-wide context: A median of approximately 150,000 T cells was found in the blood samples. Overall study findings and caveats: Having blood TCR clonality under the median before treatment predicted better survival. Durable benefit accompanied greater 3-week expansion of tumor-associated blood clones.

The time point denotes: pretreatment peripheral blood. With respect to this clone: Its cognate antigen is unknown.

PCRs each included synthetic TCR analog templates spiked in. TCRdb keeps only in-frame clones here, not all; method: immunoSEQ multiplex PCR. The sample carries roughly 77,000 clones, 84% recorded once. The V gene end was trimmed by 6 bases and the J gene end by 0 bases; junction bases not matched to a gene: 4. CDR1 and CDR2 from the germline V gene are MNHEY and SVGAGI. This CDR3 comprises 14 residues. The chain employs TRBV6-5 and TRBJ1-1; 7 bases are a match to TRBD1. Sequences were derived from PBMCs, sampled around atezolizumab (anti-PD-L1) treatment. This receptor was obtained from a woman in her 70s with urothelial cancer. This chain's CDR3 is CASSSRGVNTEAFF. The DNA of the CDR3 is TGTGCCAGCAGCTCCAGGGGGGTGAACACTGAAGCTTTCTTT.